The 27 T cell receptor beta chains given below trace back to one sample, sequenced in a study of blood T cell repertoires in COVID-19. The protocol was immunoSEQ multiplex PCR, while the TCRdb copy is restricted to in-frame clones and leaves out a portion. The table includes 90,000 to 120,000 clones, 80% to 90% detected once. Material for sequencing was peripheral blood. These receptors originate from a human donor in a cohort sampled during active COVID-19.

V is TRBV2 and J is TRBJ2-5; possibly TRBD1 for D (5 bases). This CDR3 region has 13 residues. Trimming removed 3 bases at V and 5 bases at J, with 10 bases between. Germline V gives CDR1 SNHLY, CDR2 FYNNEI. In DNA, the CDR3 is TGTGCCAGCAGTGAGAACAGGCCGGAGACCCAGTACTTC. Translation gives CASSENRPETQYF.

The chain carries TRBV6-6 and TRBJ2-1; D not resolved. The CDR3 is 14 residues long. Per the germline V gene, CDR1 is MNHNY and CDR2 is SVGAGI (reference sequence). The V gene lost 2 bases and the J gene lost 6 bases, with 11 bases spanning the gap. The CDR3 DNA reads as TGTGCCAGCAGTTACCCGGGTGTGGGCAATGAGCAGTTCTTC. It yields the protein CASSYPGVGNEQFF.

CDR3 bases: TGTGCCAGCAGCCCCTTAGCGGGGGGGATTACCGGGGAGCTGTTTTTT. Its translation: CASSPLAGGITGELFF. V and J are TRBV7-9 and TRBJ2-2; 11 bases match TRBD2. The CDR3 length is 16 residues. The V gene's germline CDR1 is SEHNR and CDR2 FQNEAQ (reference sequence). The V gene end was trimmed by 5 bases and the J gene end by 5 bases; junction bases not matched to a gene: 7.

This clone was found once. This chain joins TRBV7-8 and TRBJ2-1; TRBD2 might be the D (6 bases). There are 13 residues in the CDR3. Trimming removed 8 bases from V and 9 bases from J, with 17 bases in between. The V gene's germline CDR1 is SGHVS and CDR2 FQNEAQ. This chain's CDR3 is CASAPALGGEQFF. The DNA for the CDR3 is TGTGCCAGCGCCCCGGCTTTGGGGGGTGAGCAGTTCTTC.

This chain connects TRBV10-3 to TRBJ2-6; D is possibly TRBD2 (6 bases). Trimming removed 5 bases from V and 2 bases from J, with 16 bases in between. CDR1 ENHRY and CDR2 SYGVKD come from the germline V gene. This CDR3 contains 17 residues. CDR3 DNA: TGTGCCATCAGTCAGGAGGGGCAGGGAACTGGGGCCAACGTCCTGACTTTC. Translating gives CAISQEGQGTGANVLTF.

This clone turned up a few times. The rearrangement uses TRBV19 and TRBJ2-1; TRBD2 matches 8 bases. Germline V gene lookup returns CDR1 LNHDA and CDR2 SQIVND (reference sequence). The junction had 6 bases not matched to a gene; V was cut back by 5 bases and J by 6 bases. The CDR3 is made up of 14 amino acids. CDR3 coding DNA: TGTGCCAGTAGTCTCTCCGGGACTAGCAATGAGCAGTTCTTC. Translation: CASSLSGTSNEQFF.

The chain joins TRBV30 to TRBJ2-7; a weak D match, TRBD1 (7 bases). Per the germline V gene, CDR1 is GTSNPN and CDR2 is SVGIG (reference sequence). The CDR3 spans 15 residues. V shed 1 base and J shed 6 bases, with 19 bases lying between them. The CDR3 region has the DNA TGTGCCTGGAGTGGAGGTCAGGGGGGCCTCGGCGAGCAGTACTTC. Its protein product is CAWSGGQGGLGEQYF.

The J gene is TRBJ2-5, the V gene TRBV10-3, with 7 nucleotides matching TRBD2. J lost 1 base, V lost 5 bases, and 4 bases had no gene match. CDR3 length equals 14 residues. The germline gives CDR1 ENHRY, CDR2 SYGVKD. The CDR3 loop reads CAISTGLTQETQYF. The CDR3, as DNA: TGTGCCATCAGTACGGGACTAACCCAAGAGACCCAGTACTTC.

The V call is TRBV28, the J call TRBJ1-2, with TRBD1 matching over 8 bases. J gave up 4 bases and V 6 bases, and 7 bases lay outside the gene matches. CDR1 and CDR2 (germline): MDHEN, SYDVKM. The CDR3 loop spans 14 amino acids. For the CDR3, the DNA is TGTGCCAGCAGCTCCGGGACAGGAATCTATGGCTACACCTTC. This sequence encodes CASSSGTGIYGYTF.

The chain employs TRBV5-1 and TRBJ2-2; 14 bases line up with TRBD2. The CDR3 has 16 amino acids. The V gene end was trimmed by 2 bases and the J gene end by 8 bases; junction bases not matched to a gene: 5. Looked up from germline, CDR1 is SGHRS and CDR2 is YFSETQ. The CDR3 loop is CASSFRTSGGSGELFF. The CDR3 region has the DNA TGCGCCAGCAGCTTCAGGACTAGCGGGGGGTCGGGGGAGCTGTTTTTT.

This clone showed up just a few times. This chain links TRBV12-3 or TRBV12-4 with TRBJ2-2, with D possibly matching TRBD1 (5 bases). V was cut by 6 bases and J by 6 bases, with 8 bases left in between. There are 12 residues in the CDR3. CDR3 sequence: CASSQGSGELFF. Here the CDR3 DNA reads TGTGCCAGCAGCCAGGGTTCCGGGGAGCTGTTTTTT.

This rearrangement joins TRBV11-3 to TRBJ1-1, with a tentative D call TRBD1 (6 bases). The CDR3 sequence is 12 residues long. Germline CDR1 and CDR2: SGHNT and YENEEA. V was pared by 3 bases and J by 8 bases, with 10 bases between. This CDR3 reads CASSFGTGEAFF. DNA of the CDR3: TGTGCCAGCAGCTTCGGAACAGGGGAAGCTTTCTTT.

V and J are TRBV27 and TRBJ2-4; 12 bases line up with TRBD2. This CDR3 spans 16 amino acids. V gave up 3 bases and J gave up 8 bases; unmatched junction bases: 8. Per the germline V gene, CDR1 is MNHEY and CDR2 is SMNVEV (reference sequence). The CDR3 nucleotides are TGTGCCAGCAGTTTCCGGCTAGCGGGGGGGGAGGACATTCAGTACTTC. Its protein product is CASSFRLAGGEDIQYF.

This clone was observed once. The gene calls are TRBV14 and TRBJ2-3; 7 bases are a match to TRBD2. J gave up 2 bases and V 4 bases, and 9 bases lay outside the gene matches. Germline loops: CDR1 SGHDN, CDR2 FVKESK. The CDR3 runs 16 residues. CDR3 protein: CASSRVGRATTDTQYF. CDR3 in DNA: TGTGCCAGCAGCCGCGTTGGGAGGGCCACCACAGATACGCAGTATTTT.

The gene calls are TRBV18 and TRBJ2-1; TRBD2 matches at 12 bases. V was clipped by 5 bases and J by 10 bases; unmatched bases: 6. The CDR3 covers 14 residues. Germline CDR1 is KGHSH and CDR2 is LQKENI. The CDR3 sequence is CASSTRGLAGEQFF. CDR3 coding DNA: TGTGCCAGCTCAACACGAGGACTAGCGGGAGAGCAGTTCTTC.

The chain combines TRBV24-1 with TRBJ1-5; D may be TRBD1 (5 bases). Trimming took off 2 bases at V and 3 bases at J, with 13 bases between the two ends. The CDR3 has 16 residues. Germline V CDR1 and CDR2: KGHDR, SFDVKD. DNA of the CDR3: TGTGCCACCAGTGATTCGGCAGGGACTCCCAATCAGCCCCAGCATTTT. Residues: CATSDSAGTPNQPQHF.

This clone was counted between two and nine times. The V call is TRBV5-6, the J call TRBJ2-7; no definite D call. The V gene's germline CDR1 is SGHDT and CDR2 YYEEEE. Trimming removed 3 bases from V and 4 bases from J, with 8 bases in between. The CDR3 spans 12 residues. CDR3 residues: CASSSQRYEQYF. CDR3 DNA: TGTGCCAGCAGCTCACAGAGATACGAGCAGTACTTC.

CDR3 sequence: CASSLRSGGYTGELFF. Written as DNA, the CDR3 is TGTGCCAGCAGTTTACGTAGCGGGGGGTACACCGGGGAGCTGTTTTTT. The V gene is TRBV27, the J gene TRBJ2-2, with 10 nucleotides matching TRBD2. The V gene's germline CDR1 is MNHEY and CDR2 SMNVEV (reference sequence). The CDR3 has 16 amino acids. The ends lost 2 bases at V and 3 bases at J; junction bases unmatched: 3.

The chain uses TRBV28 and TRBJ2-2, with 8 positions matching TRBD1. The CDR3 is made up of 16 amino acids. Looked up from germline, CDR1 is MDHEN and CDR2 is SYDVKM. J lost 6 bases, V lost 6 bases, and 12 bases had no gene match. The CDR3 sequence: CASRPRTGWSPGELFF. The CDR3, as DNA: TGTGCCAGCAGACCACGGACAGGGTGGAGTCCCGGGGAGCTGTTTTTT.

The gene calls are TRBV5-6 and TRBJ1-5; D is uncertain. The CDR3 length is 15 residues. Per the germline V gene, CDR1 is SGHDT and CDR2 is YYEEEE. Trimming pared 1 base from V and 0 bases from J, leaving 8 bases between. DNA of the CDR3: TGTGCCAGCAGCTTGAACAGTTATAGCAATCAGCCCCAGCATTTT. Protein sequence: CASSLNSYSNQPQHF.

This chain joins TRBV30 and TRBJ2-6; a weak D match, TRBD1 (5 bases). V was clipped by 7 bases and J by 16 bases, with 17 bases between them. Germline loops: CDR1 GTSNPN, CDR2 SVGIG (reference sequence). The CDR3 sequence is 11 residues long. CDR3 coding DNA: TGTGCCTCCTGGGGCAAGGGGATTCTGACTTTC. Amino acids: CASWGKGILTF.

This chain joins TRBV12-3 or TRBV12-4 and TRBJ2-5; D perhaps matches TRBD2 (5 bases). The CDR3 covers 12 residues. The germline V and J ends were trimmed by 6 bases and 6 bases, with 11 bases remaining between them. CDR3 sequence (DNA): TGTGCCAGCAGAGAGGGTGGGAAGACCCAGTACTTC. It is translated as CASREGGKTQYF.

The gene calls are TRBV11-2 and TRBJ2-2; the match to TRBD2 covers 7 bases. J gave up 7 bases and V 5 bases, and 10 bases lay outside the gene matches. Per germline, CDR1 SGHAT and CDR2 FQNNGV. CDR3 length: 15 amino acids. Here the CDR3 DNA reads TGTGCCAGCAGCCCGGCTGGGGGGGTCCGCGGGGAGCTGTTTTTT. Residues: CASSPAGGVRGELFF.

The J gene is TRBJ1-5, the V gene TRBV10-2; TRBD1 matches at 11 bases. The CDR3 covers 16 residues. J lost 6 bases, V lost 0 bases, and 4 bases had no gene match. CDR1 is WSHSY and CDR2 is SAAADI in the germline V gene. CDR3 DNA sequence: TGCGCCAGCAGTGAGTCCGGGACAGGGGGAAGTCAGCCCCAGCATTTT. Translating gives CASSESGTGGSQPQHF.

CDR3 DNA: TGTGCCAGCAGCCCAACTAGCGGGGGGTCCTACAATGAGCAGTTCTTC. Amino acid sequence: CASSPTSGGSYNEQFF. V usage is TRBV7-2 and J usage is TRBJ2-1, with 12 bases matching TRBD2. The germline V gene encodes CDR1 SGHTA and CDR2 FQGNSA. The CDR3 is 16 amino acids. V lost 5 bases and J lost 1; bases outside the gene matches: 3.

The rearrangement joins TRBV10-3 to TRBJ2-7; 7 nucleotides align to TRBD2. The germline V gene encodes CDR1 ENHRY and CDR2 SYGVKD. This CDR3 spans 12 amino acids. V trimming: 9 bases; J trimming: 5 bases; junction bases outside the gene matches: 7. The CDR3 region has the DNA TGTGCCATTGGGCCTGGGGGGGACGAGCAGTACTTC. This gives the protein CAIGPGGDEQYF.

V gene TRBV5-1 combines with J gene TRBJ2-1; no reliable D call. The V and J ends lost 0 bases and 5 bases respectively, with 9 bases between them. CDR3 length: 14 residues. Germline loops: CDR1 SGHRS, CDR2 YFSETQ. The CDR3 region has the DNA TGCGCCAGCAGCTTGGAGTCTCAGGACAATGAGCAGTTCTTC. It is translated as CASSLESQDNEQFF.